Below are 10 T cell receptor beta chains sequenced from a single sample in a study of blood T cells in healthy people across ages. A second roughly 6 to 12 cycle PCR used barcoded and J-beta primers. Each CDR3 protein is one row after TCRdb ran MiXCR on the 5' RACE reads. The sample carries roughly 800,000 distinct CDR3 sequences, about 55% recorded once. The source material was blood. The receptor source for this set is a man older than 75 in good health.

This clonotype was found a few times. The CDR3 here is CASSLDLQGRGETQYF. The CDR3 region has the DNA TGTGCCAGCAGCTTGGACCTTCAGGGGAGGGGGGAGACCCAGTACTTC. The J gene is TRBJ2-5, the V gene TRBV5-4; D may be TRBD2 (7 bases). V was trimmed by 0 bases and J by 5 bases, leaving 17 bases between them. CDR1 and CDR2 (germline): SGHNT, YYREEE (reference sequence). The CDR3 has 16 residues.

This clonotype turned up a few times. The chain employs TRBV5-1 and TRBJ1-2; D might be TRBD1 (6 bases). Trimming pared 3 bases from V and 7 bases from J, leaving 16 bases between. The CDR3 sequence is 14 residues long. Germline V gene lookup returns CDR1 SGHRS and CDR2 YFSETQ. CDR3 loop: CASSWSTGDGGYTF. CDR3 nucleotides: TGCGCCAGCAGCTGGTCGACAGGAGACGGTGGCTACACCTTC.

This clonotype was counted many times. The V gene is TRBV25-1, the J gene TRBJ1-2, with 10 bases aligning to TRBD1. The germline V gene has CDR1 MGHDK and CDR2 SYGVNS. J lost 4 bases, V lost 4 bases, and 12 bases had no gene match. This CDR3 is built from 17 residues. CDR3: CASSGRDRGTSVYGYTF. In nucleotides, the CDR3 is TGTGCCAGCAGTGGCCGGGACAGGGGCACCTCGGTCTATGGCTACACCTTC.

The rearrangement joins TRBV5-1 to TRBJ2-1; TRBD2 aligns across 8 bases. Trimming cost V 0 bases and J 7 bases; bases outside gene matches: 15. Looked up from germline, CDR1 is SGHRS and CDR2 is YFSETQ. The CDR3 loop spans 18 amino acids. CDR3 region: CASSLVGRGRAGENEQFF. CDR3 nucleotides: TGCGCCAGCAGCTTGGTGGGCCGCGGACGAGCGGGAGAAAATGAGCAGTTCTTC.

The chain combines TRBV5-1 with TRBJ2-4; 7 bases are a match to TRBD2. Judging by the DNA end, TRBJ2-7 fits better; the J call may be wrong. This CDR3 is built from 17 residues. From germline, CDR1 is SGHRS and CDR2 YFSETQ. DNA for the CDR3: TGCGCCAGCAGTTTGTACGTATCGGGGGACTACTCCTACGAGCAGTACTTC. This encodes CASSLYVSGDYSYEQYF.

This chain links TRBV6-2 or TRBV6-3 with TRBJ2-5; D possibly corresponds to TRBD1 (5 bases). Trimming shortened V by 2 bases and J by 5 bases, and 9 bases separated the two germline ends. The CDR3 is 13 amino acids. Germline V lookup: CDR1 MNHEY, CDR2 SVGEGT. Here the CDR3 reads CASSYGHWETQYF. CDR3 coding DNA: TGTGCCAGCAGTTACGGACACTGGGAGACCCAGTACTTC.

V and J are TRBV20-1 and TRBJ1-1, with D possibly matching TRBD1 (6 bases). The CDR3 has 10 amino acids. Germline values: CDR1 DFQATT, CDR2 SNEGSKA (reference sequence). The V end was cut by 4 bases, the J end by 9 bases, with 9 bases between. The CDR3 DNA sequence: TGCAGTGCTACTACAGGGAAAGCTTTCTTT. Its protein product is CSATTGKAFF.

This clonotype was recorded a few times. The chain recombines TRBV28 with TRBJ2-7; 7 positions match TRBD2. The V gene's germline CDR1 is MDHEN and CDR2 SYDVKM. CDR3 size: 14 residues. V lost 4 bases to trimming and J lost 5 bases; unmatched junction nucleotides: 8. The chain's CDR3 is CASSSGGGRHEQYF. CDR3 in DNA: TGTGCCAGCAGTTCTGGAGGCGGGAGACACGAGCAGTACTTC. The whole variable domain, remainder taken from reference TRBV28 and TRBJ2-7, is DVKVTQSSRYLVKRTGEKVFLECVQDMDHENMFWYRQDPGLGLRLIYFSYDVKMKEKGDIPEGYSVSREKKERFSLILESASTNQTSMYLCASSSGGGRHEQYFGPGTRLTVT.

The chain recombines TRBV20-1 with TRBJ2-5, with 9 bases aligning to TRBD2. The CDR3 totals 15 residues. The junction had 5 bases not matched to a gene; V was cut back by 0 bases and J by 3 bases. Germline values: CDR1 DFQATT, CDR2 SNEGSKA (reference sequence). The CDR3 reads CSARDSASGKETQYF. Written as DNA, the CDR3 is TGCAGTGCTAGAGATTCGGCTAGCGGGAAAGAGACCCAGTACTTC.

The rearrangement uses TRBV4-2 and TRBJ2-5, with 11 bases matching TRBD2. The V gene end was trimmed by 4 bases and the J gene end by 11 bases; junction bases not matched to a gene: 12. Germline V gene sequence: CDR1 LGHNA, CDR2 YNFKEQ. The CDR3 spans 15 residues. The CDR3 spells CASSLTSGSRREQYF. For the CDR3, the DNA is TGTGCCAGCAGCCTAACTAGCGGGAGTAGAAGGGAGCAGTACTTC.